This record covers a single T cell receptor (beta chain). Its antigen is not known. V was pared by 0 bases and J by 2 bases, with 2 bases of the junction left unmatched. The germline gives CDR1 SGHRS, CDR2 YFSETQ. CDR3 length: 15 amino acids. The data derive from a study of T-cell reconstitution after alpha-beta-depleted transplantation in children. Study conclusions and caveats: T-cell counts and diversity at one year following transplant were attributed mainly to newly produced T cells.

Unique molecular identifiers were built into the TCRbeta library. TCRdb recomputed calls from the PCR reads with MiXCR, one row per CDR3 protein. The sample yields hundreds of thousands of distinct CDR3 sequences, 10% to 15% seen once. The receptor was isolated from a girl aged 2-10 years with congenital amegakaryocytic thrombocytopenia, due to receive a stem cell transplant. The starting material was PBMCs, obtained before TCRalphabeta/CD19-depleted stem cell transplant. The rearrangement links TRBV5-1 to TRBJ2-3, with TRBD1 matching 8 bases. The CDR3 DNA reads TGCGCCAGCAGCTTGGAGGACAGGGACACAGATACGCAGTATTTT. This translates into CASSLEDRDTDTQYF.